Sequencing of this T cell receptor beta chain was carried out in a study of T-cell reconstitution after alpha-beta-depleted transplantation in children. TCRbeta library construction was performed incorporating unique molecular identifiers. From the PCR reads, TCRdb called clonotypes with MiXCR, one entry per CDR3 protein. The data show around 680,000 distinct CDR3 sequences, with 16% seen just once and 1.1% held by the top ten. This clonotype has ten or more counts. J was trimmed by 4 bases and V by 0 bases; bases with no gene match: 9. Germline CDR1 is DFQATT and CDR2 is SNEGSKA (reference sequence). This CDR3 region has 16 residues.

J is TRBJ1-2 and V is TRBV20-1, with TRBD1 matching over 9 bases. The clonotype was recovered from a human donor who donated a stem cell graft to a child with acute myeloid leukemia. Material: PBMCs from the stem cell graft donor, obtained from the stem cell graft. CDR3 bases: TGCAGTGCTAGAGATAAGAGCACAGGGGGCGGCTATGGCTACACCTTC. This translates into CSARDKSTGGGYGYTF.